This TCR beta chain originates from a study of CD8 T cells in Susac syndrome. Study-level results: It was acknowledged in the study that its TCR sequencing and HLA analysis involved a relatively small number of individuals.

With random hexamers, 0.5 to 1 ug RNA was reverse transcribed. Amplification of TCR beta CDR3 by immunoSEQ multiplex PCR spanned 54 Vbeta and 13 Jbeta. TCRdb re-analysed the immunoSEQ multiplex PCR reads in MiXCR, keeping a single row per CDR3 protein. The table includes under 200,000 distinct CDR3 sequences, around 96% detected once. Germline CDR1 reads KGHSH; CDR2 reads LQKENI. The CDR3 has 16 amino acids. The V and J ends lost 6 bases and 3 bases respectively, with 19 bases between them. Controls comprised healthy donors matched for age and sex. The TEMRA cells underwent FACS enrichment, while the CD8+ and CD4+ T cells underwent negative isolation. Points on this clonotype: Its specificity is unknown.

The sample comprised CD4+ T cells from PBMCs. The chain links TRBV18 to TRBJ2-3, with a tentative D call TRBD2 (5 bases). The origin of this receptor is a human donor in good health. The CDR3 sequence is CASSFPRLAGTDTQYF. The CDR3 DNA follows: TGTGCCAGCTCCTTTCCACGGCTAGCTGGTACAGATACGCAGTATTTT.